Presented here are 15 T cell receptor beta chains from one specimen sequenced in a study of cytomegalovirus exposure and HLA in healthy donors. PCR amplification relied on 60 Vbeta primers (plus 13 Jbeta primers). This table comes from immunoSEQ multiplex PCR, and its TCRdb copy is limited to in-frame clones, with some not included. The top ten clones hold roughly 2.6% of a sample with under 200,000 clones, roughly 84% of them seen once. The sample was PBMCs. These receptors all come from a woman between 50 and 59 years old in good health and CMV-seropositive.

As DNA, the CDR3 is TGTGCCACCAGCAGCGGTGTTGGGGCGCGGGGGAACACTGAAGCTTTCTTT. The encoded protein is CATSSGVGARGNTEAFF. The chain employs TRBV15 and TRBJ1-1; D is perhaps TRBD1 (5 bases). V was pared by 3 bases and J by 1 base, with 18 bases between. CDR1 LNHNV and CDR2 YYDKDF come from the germline V gene (reference sequence). This CDR3 has 17 amino acids.

The sample holds one count of this clone. The chain has TRBV5-1 and TRBJ2-1, with TRBD1 identical over 9 bases. The length of the CDR3 is 14 residues. The germline V gene encodes CDR1 SGHRS and CDR2 YFSETQ. The V and J ends lost 8 bases and 4 bases, in that order; junction bases with no gene match: 7. The chain's CDR3 is CASPRDRVYNEQFF. CDR3 bases: TGCGCCAGTCCCCGGGACAGGGTGTACAATGAGCAGTTCTTC.

The chain carries TRBV7-2 and TRBJ2-7; D perhaps matches TRBD1 (6 bases). Germline values: CDR1 SGHTA, CDR2 FQGNSA. The CDR3 loop spans 14 amino acids. Trimming left V 2 bases short and J 1 base short, with 9 bases between. Here the CDR3 reads CASSLTTGSYEQYF. In DNA, the CDR3 is TGTGCCAGCAGCTTAACGACAGGATCCTACGAGCAGTACTTC. Looking up the rest from reference TRBV7-2 and TRBJ2-7 gives the full variable domain: GAGVSQSPSNKVTEKGKDVELRCDPISGHTALYWYRQSLGQGLEFLIYFQGNSAPDKSGLPSDRFSAERTGGSVSTLTIQRTQQEDSAVYLCASSLTTGSYEQYFGPGTRLTVT.

The chain recombines TRBV2 with TRBJ2-7; TRBD1 aligns across 8 bases. Per the germline V gene, CDR1 is SNHLY and CDR2 is FYNNEI. V was clipped by 6 bases and J by 3 bases; unmatched bases: 4. The CDR3 consists of 13 residues. The CDR3 nucleotides are TGTGCCAGCAGAGTAGACAGGGGCTACGAGCAGTACTTC. It codes for CASRVDRGYEQYF.

The V and J genes are TRBV5-1 and TRBJ2-3; 9 nucleotides agree with TRBD2. The germline V gene has CDR1 SGHRS and CDR2 YFSETQ. The CDR3 covers 15 residues. V shed 5 bases and J 4 bases; nucleotides not matched to a gene: 8. The CDR3 protein is CASRDAGGPSDTQYF. Written as DNA, the CDR3 is TGCGCCAGCAGGGATGCGGGGGGGCCATCAGATACGCAGTATTTT.

The chain links TRBV7-3 to TRBJ2-3, with a tentative D call TRBD2 (6 bases). Germline V gene lookup returns CDR1 SGHTA and CDR2 FQGTGA. The CDR3 has 15 amino acids. Trimming shortened V by 1 base and J by 1 base, and 9 bases separated the two germline ends. The CDR3 spells CASSLMGGGTDTQYF. The CDR3 region has the DNA TGTGCCAGCAGCTTAATGGGCGGGGGCACAGATACGCAGTATTTT.

This clone was seen a handful of times. This rearrangement joins TRBV19 to TRBJ2-7; possibly TRBD1 for D (6 bases). Trimming stripped 3 bases from V and 2 bases from J, with 11 bases between. The V gene's germline CDR1 is LNHDA and CDR2 SQIVND (reference sequence). This CDR3 region has 14 residues. For the CDR3, the DNA is TGTGCCAGTAGTATTGAGCAGGGGCCCTACGAGCAGTACTTC. Residues: CASSIEQGPYEQYF.

This clone was observed once. V usage is TRBV11-3 and J usage is TRBJ2-5; D is undetermined. Trimming removed 1 base at V and 3 bases at J, with 12 bases between. Germline V gives CDR1 SGHNT, CDR2 YENEEA. The CDR3 extends over 15 amino acids. The CDR3 nucleotides are TGTGCCAGCAGCTTAGGAACTCGCGATGAAGAGACCCAGTACTTC. Translation: CASSLGTRDEETQYF.

The J gene is TRBJ1-2, the V gene TRBV9; D remains unclear. This CDR3 contains 12 residues. Germline V gene data show CDR1 as SGDLS and CDR2 as YYNGEE. Trimming removed 4 bases at V and 7 bases at J, with 11 bases between. The CDR3 DNA is TGTGCCAGCAGCTCCCCCCCGGGTGGCTACACCTTC. Protein sequence: CASSSPPGGYTF.

The chain couples TRBV29-1 to TRBJ2-3, with a tentative D call TRBD2 (6 bases). This CDR3 has 14 amino acids. Germline V gene sequence: CDR1 SQVTM, CDR2 ANQGSEA. V lost 4 bases to trimming and J lost 0 bases, with 11 bases between them. CDR3 protein: CSVATGTSTDTQYF. The CDR3 nucleotides read TGCAGCGTTGCAACCGGGACTAGCACAGATACGCAGTATTTT.

The chain recombines TRBV28 with TRBJ1-4; no firm D call. The CDR3 runs 11 residues. Germline V lookup: CDR1 MDHEN, CDR2 SYDVKM. V was trimmed by 3 bases and J by 7 bases, leaving 3 bases between them. CDR3 coding DNA: TGTGCCAGCAGTTTTAGTGAAAAACTGTTTTTT. The encoded protein is CASSFSEKLFF.

The chain has TRBV7-9 and TRBJ2-2, with TRBD2 identical over 9 bases. The CDR3 loop spans 13 amino acids. The J segment lost 3 bases and the V segment lost 11 bases, leaving 4 bases of the junction unmatched. Per the germline V gene, CDR1 is SEHNR and CDR2 is FQNEAQ (reference sequence). For the CDR3, the DNA is TGTGCCGGAGCGGGGGGCTACACCGGGGAGCTGTTTTTT. It encodes CAGAGGYTGELFF.

This clone has more than one count but fewer than ten. This sequence joins TRBV6-1 and TRBJ1-5; weak D call: TRBD1 (5 bases). The ends were cut back, 5 bases at V and 3 bases at J, with 11 bases in the middle. Germline V gene data show CDR1 as MNHNS and CDR2 as SASEGT. CDR3 size: 14 residues. CDR3 bases: TGTGCCAGCAGTCCACCGGGACTCAATCAGCCCCAGCATTTT. This encodes CASSPPGLNQPQHF.

This rearrangement joins TRBV12-5 to TRBJ1-5; TRBD1 might be the D (5 bases). CDR3 length equals 15 residues. Trimming removed 0 bases at V and 5 bases at J, with 11 bases between. In germline, CDR1 is LGHNT, CDR2 FRNRAP. The CDR3 DNA reads as TGTGCTAGTGGTTTGGTGTCAGGGAGGGATCAGCCCCAGCATTTT. This codes for CASGLVSGRDQPQHF.

The CDR3 region has the DNA TGTGCCAGCAGTACAGGGGCCCAGGGGGGCTACACCTTC. Translating it yields CASSTGAQGGYTF. The gene calls are TRBV27 and TRBJ1-2; TRBD1 agrees at 7 bases. The V gene end was trimmed by 5 bases and the J gene end by 8 bases; junction bases not matched to a gene: 8. The length of the CDR3 is 13 residues. Germline V gives CDR1 MNHEY, CDR2 SMNVEV (reference sequence).